A selection of T cell receptor beta chains follows, all from one sample in a study of graft-versus-host responses after intestinal transplantation. These TCRs' antigens remain unknown. The assay was immunoSEQ multiplex PCR, and TCRdb's table has in-frame clones only and misses some. Of 60,000 to 90,000 clones in the sample, around 91% are singletons; the top ten hold roughly 1.3%. The sequenced sample was unstimulated CD8+ T cells sorted from spleen or lymph node cells, obtained before intestinal transplant. Receptors were obtained from a human donor who received an intestinal transplant. Both conserved end residues are part of each CDR3. Each record gives: J gene, D gene, clone size, V gene, CDR3 DNA, CDR3 protein. The D gene is left open where the match is weak. Expanded clones are given a class, and other clones once, few, many or no size at all.

>TRBJ1-2|TRBD1|.|TRBV13
TGTGCCAGCAGCGAAGGGGGGACAGTTGCCTTCTATGGCTACACCTTC
CASSEGGTVAFYGYTF
>TRBJ1-5|TRBD1|.|TRBV10-3
TGTGCCACGGGACAGGGGGCAATGAGCAATCAGCCCCAGCATTTT
CATGQGAMSNQPQHF
>TRBJ2-7|TRBD2|.|TRBV7-6
TGTGCCAGCAGCCTCGGGACTAGCGGGCCTTCCTACGAGCAGTACTTC
CASSLGTSGPSYEQYF
>TRBJ1-1|.|.|TRBV9
TGTGCCAGCAGCGTAGAGGGGGTACCGGGGAACACTGAAGCTTTCTTT
CASSVEGVPGNTEAFF
>TRBJ2-2|TRBD1|.|TRBV25-1
TGTGCCAGGAGGGACAGGCCAGAGAACACCGGGGAGCTGTTTTTT
CARRDRPENTGELFF
>TRBJ2-3|TRBD2|.|TRBV9
TGTGCCAGCAGCGTTGGCGGGGGGGCGACAGATACGCAGTATTTT
CASSVGGGATDTQYF
>TRBJ2-7|.|.|TRBV27
TGTGCCAGCATGGGCCTCTACGAGCAGTACTTC
CASMGLYEQYF
>TRBJ1-1|.|few|TRBV27
TGTGCCAGCAGTGTGACAGATTTGAACACTGAAGCTTTCTTT
CASSVTDLNTEAFF
>TRBJ1-2|.|.|TRBV9
TGTGCCAGCAGCGGAGGGGAGGACGGTGGCGGCTACACCTTC
CASSGGEDGGGYTF
>TRBJ1-5|.|.|TRBV7-7
TGTGCTAGCAGAGCCGACATTTTATGTAATCAGCCCCAGCATTTT
CASRADILCNQPQHF
>TRBJ1-1|.|.|TRBV19
TGTGCCACCACGCCCGGGGGGGCCCGGGAAGCTTTCTTT
CATTPGGAREAFF
>TRBJ2-7|.|.|TRBV11-2
TGTGCCAGCAGCTTAGGGCAGGGTGCCTACGAGCAGTACTTC
CASSLGQGAYEQYF
>TRBJ1-1|TRBD1|.|TRBV19
TGTGCCAGTAGTCCGGGACAGGGGGTTATCGTGGTGGACACTGAAGCTTTCTTT
CASSPGQGVIVVDTEAFF
>TRBJ1-1|.|.|TRBV7-3
TGTGCCAGCAGCTTCGGGGGGAACACTGAAGCTTTCTTT
CASSFGGNTEAFF
>TRBJ1-1|.|once|TRBV9
TGTGCCAGCAGCGCCCGTGGGGGGGGTAAGGACACTGAAGCTTTCTTT
CASSARGGGKDTEAFF
>TRBJ2-2|TRBD1|.|TRBV10-2
TGCGCCAGCACCAGACAGGGGGCCCAAAGTTCCGGGGAGCTGTTTTTT
CASTRQGAQSSGELFF
>TRBJ2-1|TRBD1|.|TRBV4-1
TGCGCCAGCAGCCAAGGGACAGGCAACTACAATGAGCAGTTCTTC
CASSQGTGNYNEQFF
>TRBJ1-2|.|.|TRBV19
TGTGCCAGTAGTATAAATCCGGGTTATGGCTACACCTTC
CASSINPGYGYTF
>TRBJ1-1|.|many|TRBV4-1
TGCGCCAGCAGCCAAGATCGGGGGACGGGGAACACTGAAGCTTTCTTT
CASSQDRGTGNTEAFF
>TRBJ2-1|TRBD2|.|TRBV6-6
TGTGCCAGCAGTTACTCCGGGGGGGCAGGCGGTAATGAGCAGTTCTTC
CASSYSGGAGGNEQFF
>TRBJ1-2|.|.|TRBV10-2
TGCGCCAGCAGTCCAGACAGCTATGGCTACACCTTC
CASSPDSYGYTF
>TRBJ2-7|TRBD2|.|TRBV20-1
TGCAGTCAAGCGGGGGGTTACGAGCAGTACTTC
CSQAGGYEQYF
>TRBJ2-1|.|.|TRBV5-6
TGTGCCAGCAGCTTTGGGGGGTCTGAGCAGTTCTTC
CASSFGGSEQFF
>TRBJ1-1|.|.|TRBV4-1
TGCGCCAGCAGCCAAGCGGCGGGGGAGAACACTGAAGCTTTCTTT
CASSQAAGENTEAFF
>TRBJ1-5|TRBD1|.|TRBV6-6
TGTGCCAGCAGTTACGTGGGACAGTACAATCAGCCCCAGCATTTT
CASSYVGQYNQPQHF
>TRBJ1-2|.|.|TRBV11-2
TGTGCCAGCAGCTCAGGGCTACTCGGCTACACCTTC
CASSSGLLGYTF
>TRBJ2-7|.|.|TRBV10-3
TGTGCCATCAGTGAGTCGGTTCGGGGCTACGAGCAGTACTTC
CAISESVRGYEQYF
>TRBJ2-7|.|.|TRBV7-9
TGTGCCAGCAGCTTCAGCTACGAGCAGTACTTC
CASSFSYEQYF
>TRBJ2-1|TRBD2|.|TRBV10-3
TGTGCCATCAGTGTGTTGGGACTAGCGGCCAATGAGCAGTTCTTC
CAISVLGLAANEQFF
>TRBJ2-3|TRBD2|.|TRBV13
TGTGCCAGCAGCCCCCCCGCGGCTAGCGGGGAAGGGACAGATACGCAGTATTTT
CASSPPAASGEGTDTQYF
>TRBJ1-2|.|.|TRBV15
TGTGCCACCCAGCGCGACGACAGCGACTATGGCTACACCTTC
CATQRDDSDYGYTF
>TRBJ2-5|TRBD1|.|TRBV7-9
TGTGCCAGCAGCCCAACGACAGGGAGTCAAGAGACCCAGTACTTC
CASSPTTGSQETQYF
>TRBJ2-7|TRBD2|.|TRBV11-2
TGTGCCAGCAGCTTAGGTTTGGGGGAGGGTTACGAGCAGTACTTC
CASSLGLGEGYEQYF
>TRBJ2-7|TRBD1|.|TRBV27
TGTGCCAGCAGCTACGGACAGGGTAACGAGCAGTACTTC
CASSYGQGNEQYF
>TRBJ2-7|.|.|TRBV11-2
TGTGCCAGCAGCTTAGTATCCCCCTCCTACGAGCAGTACTTC
CASSLVSPSYEQYF
>TRBJ1-2|.|.|TRBV4-1
TGCGCCAGCAGCCAAGAATGGGGGGGGGACGACTATGGCTACACCTTC
CASSQEWGGDDYGYTF
>TRBJ1-1|.|.|TRBV10-1
TGCGCCAGCAGTCGGGACCGTGGGGGGAGAAACATGAACACTGAAGCTTTCTTT
CASSRDRGGRNMNTEAFF
>TRBJ1-2|.|.|TRBV9
TGTGCCAGCAGCGCCCCCTCCCGCAGGGAGGAAGGCTACACCTTC
CASSAPSRREEGYTF
>TRBJ2-1|.|.|TRBV13
TGTGCCAGCAGCTTAGGGCACAGGGTGTCCAATGAGCAGTTCTTC
CASSLGHRVSNEQFF
>TRBJ2-1|TRBD2|.|TRBV9
TGTGCCAGCAGCGTAAGCGGGGGGGCCCTCTCCTACAATGAGCAGTTCTTC
CASSVSGGALSYNEQFF
>TRBJ2-7|TRBD1|few|TRBV13
TGTGCCAGCAGCCCACGGGGGACAGGAACCTACGAGCAGTACTTC
CASSPRGTGTYEQYF
>TRBJ2-5|TRBD2|.|TRBV7-6
TGTGCCAGCAGCTTAGATCGACTAGCAAAGACCCAGTACTTC
CASSLDRLAKTQYF
>TRBJ1-2|TRBD1|.|TRBV13
TGTGCCAGCAGCGTAGGGACAGGGAACTATGGCTACACCTTC
CASSVGTGNYGYTF
>TRBJ2-1|.|.|TRBV29-1
TGCAGCGTTGGGCCGCCCGACAGGTGGCTAAATGAGCAGTTCTTC
CSVGPPDRWLNEQFF
>TRBJ1-3|TRBD1|.|TRBV6-6
TGTGCCAGCAGTTATGGGACAGGGGCCTCTGGAAACACCATATATTTT
CASSYGTGASGNTIYF
>TRBJ2-7|.|.|TRBV7-2
TGTGCCAGCAGCTTAGTTGGCCCGACCTACGAGCAGTACTTC
CASSLVGPTYEQYF
>TRBJ2-5|.|.|TRBV5-6
TGTGCCAGCAGCTTGGGTCAGGAAGAGACCCAGTACTTC
CASSLGQEETQYF
>TRBJ1-2|.|.|TRBV29-1
TGCAGCGTTGATGGGGCGGGGGCTGCGGGTGGCTACACCTTC
CSVDGAGAAGGYTF
>TRBJ2-3|.|.|TRBV19
TGTGCCAGTAGTATAGCCCCGAGGGATACGCAGTATTTT
CASSIAPRDTQYF
>TRBJ2-5|.|few|TRBV7-8
TGTGCCAGCAGCGCATCGGGGAGGGAGACCCAGTACTTC
CASSASGRETQYF
>TRBJ1-2|.|.|TRBV19
TGTGCCAGTAGTATTGATATCGGCGGGACTTATGGCTACACCTTC
CASSIDIGGTYGYTF
>TRBJ1-1|TRBD1|.|TRBV5-6
TGTGCCAGCAGCCTTACAGGGGGCACTGAAGCTTTCTTT
CASSLTGGTEAFF